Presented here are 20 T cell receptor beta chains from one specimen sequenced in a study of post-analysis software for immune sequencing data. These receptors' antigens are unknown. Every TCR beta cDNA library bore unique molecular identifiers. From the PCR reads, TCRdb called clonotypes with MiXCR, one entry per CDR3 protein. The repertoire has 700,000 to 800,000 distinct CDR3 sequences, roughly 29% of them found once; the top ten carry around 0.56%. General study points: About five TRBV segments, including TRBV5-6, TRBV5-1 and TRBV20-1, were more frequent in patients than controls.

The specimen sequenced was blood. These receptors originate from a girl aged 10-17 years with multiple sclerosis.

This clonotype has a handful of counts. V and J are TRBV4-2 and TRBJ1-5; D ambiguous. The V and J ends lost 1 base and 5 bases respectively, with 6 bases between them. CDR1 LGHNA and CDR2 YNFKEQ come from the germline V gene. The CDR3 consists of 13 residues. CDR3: CASSQGADQPQHF. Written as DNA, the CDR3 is TGTGCCAGCAGCCAAGGGGCAGATCAGCCCCAGCATTTT.

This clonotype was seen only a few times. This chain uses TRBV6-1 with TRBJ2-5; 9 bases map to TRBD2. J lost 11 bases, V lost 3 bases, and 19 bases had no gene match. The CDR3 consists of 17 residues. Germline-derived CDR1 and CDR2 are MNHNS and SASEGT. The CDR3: CASSERLAGLAHNEQYF. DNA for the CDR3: TGTGCCAGCAGTGAGCGGCTAGCGGGACTAGCACACAATGAGCAGTACTTC.

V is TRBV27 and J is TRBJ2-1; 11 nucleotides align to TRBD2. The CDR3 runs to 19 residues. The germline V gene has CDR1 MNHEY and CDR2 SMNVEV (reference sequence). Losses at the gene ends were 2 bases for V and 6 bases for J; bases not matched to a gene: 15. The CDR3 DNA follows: TGTGCCAGCAGTTTAAGGTGGGGAACTAGCGGGAGCAGTAGCAATGAGCAGTTCTTC. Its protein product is CASSLRWGTSGSSSNEQFF.

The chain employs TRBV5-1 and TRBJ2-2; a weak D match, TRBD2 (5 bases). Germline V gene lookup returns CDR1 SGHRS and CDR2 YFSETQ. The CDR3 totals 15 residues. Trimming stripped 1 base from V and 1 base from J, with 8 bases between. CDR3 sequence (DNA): TGCGCCAGCAGCTTGCGCGGGCAGAACACCGGGGAGCTGTTTTTT. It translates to CASSLRGQNTGELFF. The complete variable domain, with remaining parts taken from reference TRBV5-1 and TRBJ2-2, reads KAGVTQTPRYLIKTRGQQVTLSCSPISGHRSVSWYQQTPGQGLQFLFEYFSETQRNKGNFPGRFSGRQFSNSRSEMNVSTLELGDSALYLCASSLRGQNTGELFFGEGSRLTVL.

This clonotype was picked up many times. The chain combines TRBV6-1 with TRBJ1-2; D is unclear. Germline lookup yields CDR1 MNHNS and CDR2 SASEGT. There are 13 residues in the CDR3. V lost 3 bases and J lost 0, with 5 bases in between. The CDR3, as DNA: TGTGCCAGCAGTGACGGAGCTAACTATGGCTACACCTTC. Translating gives CASSDGANYGYTF.

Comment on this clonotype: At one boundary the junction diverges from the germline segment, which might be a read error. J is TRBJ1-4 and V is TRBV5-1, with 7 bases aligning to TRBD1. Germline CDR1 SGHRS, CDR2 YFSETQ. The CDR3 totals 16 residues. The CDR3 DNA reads TGCGCCAGCAGCTTGATCTCCGGGACAGTTAATGAAAAACGGTTTTTT. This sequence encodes CASSLISGTVNEKRFF.

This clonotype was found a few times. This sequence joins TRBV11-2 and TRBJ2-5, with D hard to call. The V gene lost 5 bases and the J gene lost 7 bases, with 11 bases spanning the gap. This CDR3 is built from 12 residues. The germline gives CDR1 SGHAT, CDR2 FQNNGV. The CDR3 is CASSPESWTQYF. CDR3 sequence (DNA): TGTGCCAGCAGCCCAGAATCGTGGACCCAGTACTTC.

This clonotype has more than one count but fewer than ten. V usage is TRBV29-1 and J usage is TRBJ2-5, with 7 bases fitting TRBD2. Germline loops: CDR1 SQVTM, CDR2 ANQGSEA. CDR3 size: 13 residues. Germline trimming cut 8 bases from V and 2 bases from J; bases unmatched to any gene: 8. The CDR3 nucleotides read TGCAGCAGTCGTGGGGGAGGGCAAGAGACCCAGTACTTC. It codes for CSSRGGGQETQYF.

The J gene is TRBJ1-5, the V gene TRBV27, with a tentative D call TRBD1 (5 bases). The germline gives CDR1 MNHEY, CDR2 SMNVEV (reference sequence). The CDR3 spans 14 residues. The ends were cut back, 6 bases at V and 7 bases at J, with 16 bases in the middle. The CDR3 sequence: CASRQPGAGQPQHF. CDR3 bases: TGTGCCAGCAGACAACCCGGGGCCGGGCAGCCCCAGCATTTT.

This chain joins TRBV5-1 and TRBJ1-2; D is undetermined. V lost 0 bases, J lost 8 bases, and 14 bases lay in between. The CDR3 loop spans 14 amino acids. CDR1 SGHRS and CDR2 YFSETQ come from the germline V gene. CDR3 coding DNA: TGCGCCAGCAGCTTGGTTCGGGATTCGGAGGGCTACACCTTC. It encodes CASSLVRDSEGYTF. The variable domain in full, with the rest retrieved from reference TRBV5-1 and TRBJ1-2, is KAGVTQTPRYLIKTRGQQVTLSCSPISGHRSVSWYQQTPGQGLQFLFEYFSETQRNKGNFPGRFSGRQFSNSRSEMNVSTLELGDSALYLCASSLVRDSEGYTFGSGTRLTVV.

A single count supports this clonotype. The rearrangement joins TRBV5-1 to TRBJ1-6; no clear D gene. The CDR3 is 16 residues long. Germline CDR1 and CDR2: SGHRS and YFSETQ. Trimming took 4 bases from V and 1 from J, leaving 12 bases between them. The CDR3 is CASSRELRSYNSPLHF. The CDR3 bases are TGCGCCAGCAGCCGGGAATTAAGGTCCTATAATTCACCCCTCCACTTT. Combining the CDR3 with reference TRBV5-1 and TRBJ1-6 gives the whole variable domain KAGVTQTPRYLIKTRGQQVTLSCSPISGHRSVSWYQQTPGQGLQFLFEYFSETQRNKGNFPGRFSGRQFSNSRSEMNVSTLELGDSALYLCASSRELRSYNSPLHFGNGTRLTVT.

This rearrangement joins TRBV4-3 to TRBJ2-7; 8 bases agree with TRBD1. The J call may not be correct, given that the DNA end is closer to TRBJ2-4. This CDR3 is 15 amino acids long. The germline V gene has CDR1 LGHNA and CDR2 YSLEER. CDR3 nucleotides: TGCGCCAGCAGCCAACAGACAGGGGCCGCGGACATTCAGTACTTC. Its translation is CASSQQTGAADIQYF.

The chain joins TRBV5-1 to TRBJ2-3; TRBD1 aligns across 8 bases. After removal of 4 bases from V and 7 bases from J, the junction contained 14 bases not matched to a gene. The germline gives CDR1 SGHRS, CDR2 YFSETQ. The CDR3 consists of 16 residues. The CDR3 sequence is CASSPGGQGTMNTQYF. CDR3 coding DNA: TGCGCCAGCAGCCCGGGCGGACAGGGTACAATGAATACGCAGTATTTT.

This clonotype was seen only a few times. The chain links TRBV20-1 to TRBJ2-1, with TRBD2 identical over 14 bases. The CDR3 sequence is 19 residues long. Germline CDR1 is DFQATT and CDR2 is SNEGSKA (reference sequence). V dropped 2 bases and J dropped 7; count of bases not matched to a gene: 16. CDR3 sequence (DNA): TGCAGTGCTAGATCTCCGGGACTAGCGGGGGCCTTAAACGAGAATGAGCAGTTCTTC. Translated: CSARSPGLAGALNENEQFF.

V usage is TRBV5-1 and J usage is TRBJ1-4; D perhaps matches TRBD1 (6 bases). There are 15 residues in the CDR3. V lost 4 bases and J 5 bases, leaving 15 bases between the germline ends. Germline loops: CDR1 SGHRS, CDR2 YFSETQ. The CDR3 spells CASSQRTAENEKLFF. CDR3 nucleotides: TGCGCCAGCAGCCAGAGGACAGCAGAAAATGAAAAACTGTTTTTT.

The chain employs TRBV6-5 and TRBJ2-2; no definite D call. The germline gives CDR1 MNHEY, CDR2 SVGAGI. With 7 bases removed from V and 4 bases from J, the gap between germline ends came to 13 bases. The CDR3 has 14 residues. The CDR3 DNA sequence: TGTGCCAGCATTGAGGCAGGCAGCACCGGGGAGCTGTTTTTT. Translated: CASIEAGSTGELFF.

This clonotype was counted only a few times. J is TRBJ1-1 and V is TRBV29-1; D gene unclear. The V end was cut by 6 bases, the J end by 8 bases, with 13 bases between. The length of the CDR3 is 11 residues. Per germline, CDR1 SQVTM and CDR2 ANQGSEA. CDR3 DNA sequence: TGCAGCGTAGTGGGTGTCGGAGAAGCTTTCTTT. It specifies CSVVGVGEAFF.

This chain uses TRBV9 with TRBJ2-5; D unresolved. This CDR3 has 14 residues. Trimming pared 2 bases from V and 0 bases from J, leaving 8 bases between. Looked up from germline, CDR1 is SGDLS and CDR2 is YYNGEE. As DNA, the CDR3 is TGTGCCAGCAGCGTCTCCAGCGACCAAGAGACCCAGTACTTC. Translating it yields CASSVSSDQETQYF. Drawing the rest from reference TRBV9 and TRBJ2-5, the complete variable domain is DSGVTQTPKHLITATGQRVTLRCSPRSGDLSVYWYQQSLDQGLQFLIQYYNGEERAKGNILERFSAQQFPDLHSELNLSSLELGDSALYFCASSVSSDQETQYFGPGTRLLVL.

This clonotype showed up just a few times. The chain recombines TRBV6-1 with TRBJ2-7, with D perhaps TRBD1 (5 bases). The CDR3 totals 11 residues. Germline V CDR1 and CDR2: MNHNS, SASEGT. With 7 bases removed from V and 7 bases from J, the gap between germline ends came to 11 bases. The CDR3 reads CASTLQAEQYF. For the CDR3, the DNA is TGTGCCAGCACTCTACAGGCGGAGCAGTACTTC.

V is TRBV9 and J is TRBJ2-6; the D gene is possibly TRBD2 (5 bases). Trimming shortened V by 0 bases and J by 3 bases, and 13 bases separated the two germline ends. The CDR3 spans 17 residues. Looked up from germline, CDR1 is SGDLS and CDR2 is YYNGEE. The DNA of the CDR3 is TGTGCCAGCAGCGTAGGGGTGGGAGTGGTTGGGGCCAACGTCCTGACTTTC. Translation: CASSVGVGVVGANVLTF. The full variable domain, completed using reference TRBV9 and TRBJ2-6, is DSGVTQTPKHLITATGQRVTLRCSPRSGDLSVYWYQQSLDQGLQFLIQYYNGEERAKGNILERFSAQQFPDLHSELNLSSLELGDSALYFCASSVGVGVVGANVLTFGAGSRLTVL.